The T cell receptor beta chain described here comes from a study of shared clonotypes between healthy human individuals. Looked up from germline, CDR1 is MNHEY and CDR2 is SVGAGI. V gave up 5 bases and J gave up 2 bases; unmatched junction bases: 3. The CDR3 is 14 amino acids. Loaded into unsorted PBMC replicate PCRs was roughly 320 ng DNA, approximately 30,000 T cell genomes. Produced via immunoSEQ multiplex PCR; TCRdb's table is partial and in-frame only. Of about 480,000 clones detected, about four fifths appear once; the ten largest clones hold 10% to 15%. Sequenced: PBMCs. The origin of this receptor is a woman aged 40 to 50 in good health. Some clones in this sample may be carry-over from other donors' samples. The chain links TRBV6-5 to TRBJ1-2; 9 bases fit TRBD1. The CDR3, as DNA: TGTGCCAGCAGTCGGGACAGGGCAAACTATGGCTACACCTTC. This encodes CASSRDRANYGYTF.